What follows describes a single T cell receptor (beta chain). The method was immunoSEQ multiplex PCR; TCRdb's version includes in-frame clones alone and lacks a portion of them. Found here are around 16,000 clones, about 82% of them singletons; the top ten hold roughly 0.88%. CDR3 length: 15 residues. Germline CDR1 is SGHTA and CDR2 is FQGNSA. Trimming stripped 5 bases from V and 3 bases from J, with 17 bases between. Time point specified: newly diagnosed, previously untreated cHL patient sample. The authors purified CD4+ T cells from thawed PBMCs by magnetic negative selection. This sample is drawn from a study of PD-1 blockade in classical Hodgkin lymphoma.

The chain joins TRBV7-2 to TRBJ2-7; weak D call: TRBD2 (6 bases). This clonotype originated in a human donor with classical Hodgkin lymphoma. Sequencing was carried out using CD4+ T cells from blood. CDR3 residues: CASSVGLTGDYEQYF. Written as DNA, the CDR3 is TGTGCCAGCAGCGTCGGGCTAACGGGAGACTACGAGCAGTACTTC.